This T cell receptor beta chain was observed in a study of blood T cell repertoires in COVID-19. The overall study: Acute and convalescent COVID-19 samples came from the United States, Italy and Spain. Sample material is recorded as cDNA or gDNA derived from T cells, B-cell-depleted T cells, or PBMCs.

The V end was cut by 1 base, the J end by 5 bases, with 15 bases between. The CDR3 covers 15 residues. Looked up from germline, CDR1 is SGHRS and CDR2 is YFSETQ. TCRdb's table, derived via immunoSEQ multiplex PCR, lists solely in-frame clones and lacks some. The repertoire holds 99,000 or so clones, with roughly 80% as singletons. The chain combines TRBV5-1 with TRBJ1-1; D is unclear. The TCR originated in a woman older than 75 with active or convalescent COVID-19. Sequencing was performed on peripheral blood. CDR3 sequence (DNA): TGCGCCAGCAGCTTGACGCCAACCGACGGGACTGAAGCTTTCTTT. It codes for CASSLTPTDGTEAFF.